This T cell receptor (beta chain) originates from a study of T cells in Graves' hyperthyroidism and ophthalmopathy. An absence of ophthalmopathy progression within 18 months meant stable Graves' hyperthyroidism. Researchers barred patients who had uncontrolled infection, other autoimmune disease, pregnancy or lactation. The PBMCs had their origin in about 9.7 ml of fresh peripheral blood. Amplification yielded TCR beta CDR3 regions, with RNA transcripts as the source. Researchers ran a first-round RT-PCR on the TCR CDR3 using the HTBI primer set. MiXCR was run by TCRdb on the multiplex PCR reads, yielding one entry per CDR3 protein. The data hold over 450,000 distinct CDR3 sequences, with 13% to 15% observed a single time. J was trimmed by 4 bases and V by 2 bases; bases with no gene match: 11. Germline V gene data show CDR1 as MGHRA and CDR2 as YSYEKL. This CDR3 is built from 18 residues.

The chain has TRBV4-1 and TRBJ1-1, with 12 nucleotides matching TRBD1. This TCR was recovered from a woman aged 18-29 years with Graves' hyperthyroidism. The sequencing sample was made of blood. CDR3 bases: TGCGCCAGCAGCCAATTCGGGACAGGGGGCGCCGGGCGCACTGAAGCTTTCTTT. Its protein is CASSQFGTGGAGRTEAFF.